These 6 T cell receptor beta chains originate from one sample sequenced in a study of T cells after yellow fever vaccination. TCRdb passed the 5' RACE reads through MiXCR, listing each CDR3 protein once. The sample contains roughly 150,000 distinct CDR3 sequences, about 6.9% of which appear only once. The input for sequencing was CD4+ T cells sorted from PBMCs, taken 10 days after the yellow fever booster vaccination. These receptors all stem from a man aged 30 to 39 who received the YFV17D yellow fever vaccine.

This clonotype was recorded many times. The chain combines TRBV20-1 with TRBJ2-5, with 9 bases identical to TRBD1. Germline lookup yields CDR1 DFQATT and CDR2 SNEGSKA (reference sequence). CDR3 length equals 11 residues. V was pared by 7 bases and J by 4 bases, with 1 base of the junction left unmatched. The CDR3 sequence is CSGGQGETQYF. CDR3 nucleotide sequence: TGCAGTGGGGGACAGGGAGAGACCCAGTACTTC.

This clonotype has at least ten counts. This chain links TRBV19 with TRBJ2-5; the D is unclear. The V gene lost 6 bases and the J gene lost 7 bases, with 12 bases spanning the gap. Germline V gene sequence: CDR1 LNHDA, CDR2 SQIVND (reference sequence). The CDR3 is 12 residues long. This CDR3 reads CASRRDERTQYF. CDR3 nucleotide sequence: TGTGCCAGTAGAAGGGATGAACGGACCCAGTACTTC.

At least ten counts were recorded for this clonotype. CDR3 residues: CASSPRGAEEGEQYF. CDR3 DNA sequence: TGTGCCAGCAGCCCCCGGGGAGCGGAAGAGGGGGAGCAGTACTTC. The chain links TRBV5-5 to TRBJ2-7, with D possibly called TRBD1 or TRBD2 (5 bases each). This CDR3 has 15 amino acids. The ends were cut back, 4 bases at V and 7 bases at J, with 21 bases in the middle. Germline loops: CDR1 SGHKS, CDR2 YYEKEE (reference sequence).

This clonotype was found many times. The chain uses TRBV18 and TRBJ2-1, with 9 bases lining up with TRBD2. After removal of 8 bases from V and 5 bases from J, the junction contained 10 bases not matched to a gene. Germline V gene data show CDR1 as KGHSH and CDR2 as LQKENI. The CDR3 totals 15 residues. The CDR3 DNA follows: TGTGCCAGCCGCGGGCCTAGCGGGAAACACAATGAGCAGTTCTTC. Its protein product is CASRGPSGKHNEQFF. Supplemented by reference TRBV18 and TRBJ2-1, the full variable domain reads NAGVMQNPRHLVRRRGQEARLRCSPMKGHSHVYWYRQLPEEGLKFMVYLQKENIIDESGMPKERFSAEFPKEGPSILRIQQVVRGDSAAYFCASRGPSGKHNEQFFGPGTRLTVL.

This clonotype occurred many times. The DNA of the CDR3 is TGTGCCAGCAGTTCCTTTCCTAGCGGGAGGAAGACAGATACGCAGTATTTT. This sequence encodes CASSSFPSGRKTDTQYF. The gene calls are TRBV27 and TRBJ2-3; 11 bases are shared with TRBD2. Trimming removed 4 bases from V and 3 bases from J; junction bases left unmatched: 9. Germline CDR1 reads MNHEY; CDR2 reads SMNVEV (reference sequence). CDR3 length: 17 amino acids.

This clonotype occurred many times. V is TRBV29-1 and J is TRBJ2-3; 8 bases are shared with TRBD2. The V gene's germline CDR1 is SQVTM and CDR2 ANQGSEA. The CDR3 has 14 residues. Trimming cost V 8 bases and J 4 bases; bases outside gene matches: 11. The CDR3 loop is CSTTGTSFSDTQYF. In DNA, the CDR3 is TGCAGCACTACCGGGACTAGTTTTTCAGATACGCAGTATTTT.